Many counts were recorded for the clone carrying this TCR beta chain. Antigen: not known. The sample belongs to a study of T cell clonality in common variable immunodeficiency. Whole-study findings and limits: Shared TCRbeta clones were fewer between CVID subjects than controls. Fewer deletions and N-nucleotide insertions were reportedly seen in common variable immunodeficiency TCR beta sequences.

Clones were read by immunoSEQ multiplex PCR, and TCRdb kept only the in-frame ones, dropping some. Recorded here are 45,000 to 60,000 clones, none singletons. Sequenced material: peripheral blood mononuclear cells. The clonotype originates from a person aged 18-70 years in good health.

Incomplete CDR3 DNA: TGTGCCATCAGTTTAGTAGGGGCGGACAGCTCCTACAATGAG. This codes for CAISLVGADSSYNE. The CDR3 as a whole reads CAISLVGADSSYNEQFF. The rearrangement joins TRBV10-3 to TRBJ2-1, with TRBD1 as a possible D gene (6 bases). The CDR3 extends 3 residues past the end of the read, so its final part is completed from the germline J gene. Germline V lookup: CDR1 ENHRY, CDR2 SYGVKD. The CDR3 runs 17 residues. V lost 5 bases to trimming and J lost 0 bases, with 17 bases between them.